This T cell receptor (beta chain) was captured by sequencing in a study of identical twins. This clonotype was detected only a few times. What it recognizes is unknown. Unique molecular identifiers were present on cDNA, and template switching added a universal primer site. TCRdb reanalysed the 5' RACE reads using MiXCR and keeps one entry per CDR3 protein. The sample includes fewer than 20,000 distinct CDR3 sequences, 69% seen only once; the top ten take 5.9%. Whole-study results and caveats: Twin pairs had excess sharing that was weaker in beta out-of-frame sequences.

Per the germline V gene, CDR1 is MNHEY and CDR2 is SVGEGT. The CDR3 is 16 residues long. V gave up 7 bases and J gave up 4 bases; unmatched junction bases: 7. The receptor comes from a woman between 18 and 29 years old in good health. This table probably holds off-target reads from a library built for another chain. Sequencing used memory (CD45RO+) T cells sorted from blood. V usage is TRBV6-2 or TRBV6-3 and J usage is TRBJ2-3; TRBD2 agrees at 14 bases. CDR3 DNA sequence: TGTGCCAGCAAGGGGACTAGCGGGAGAAAGGCAGATACGCAGTATTTT. Residues: CASKGTSGRKADTQYF.